This section outlines one T cell receptor beta chain sequence together with its context. As yet, its antigen is unknown. The PCR used 60 Vbeta and 13 Jbeta primers. The table came from immunoSEQ multiplex PCR; TCRdb's copy has only in-frame clones and leaves some out. The sample lists roughly 140,000 clones, about three quarters seen once, with 1.5% to 2% in the top ten. This entry comes from a study of cytomegalovirus exposure and HLA in healthy donors. Study results and limitations: Later analysis identified around 15,000 TCR beta sequences associated with HLA alleles, using a false discovery rate threshold of 0.05. Some 150 TCR beta chains were listed as cytomegalovirus-associated.

CDR3 size: 15 residues. The V end lost 2 bases, the J end lost 2 bases, and 13 bases lay between the germline ends. Germline V gene lookup returns CDR1 SGHRS and CDR2 YFSETQ. The sample consisted of PBMCs. The chain links TRBV5-1 to TRBJ2-5; possibly TRBD2 for D (6 bases). The clonotype comes from a woman in her 30s in good health and CMV-seronegative. CDR3 in DNA: TGCGCCAGCAGCTTTATCGGGAGTGGGCAAGAGACCCAGTACTTC. Its protein is CASSFIGSGQETQYF. Filled out from reference TRBV5-1 and TRBJ2-5, the complete variable domain reads KAGVTQTPRYLIKTRGQQVTLSCSPISGHRSVSWYQQTPGQGLQFLFEYFSETQRNKGNFPGRFSGRQFSNSRSEMNVSTLELGDSALYLCASSFIGSGQETQYFGPGTRLLVL.